One and the same sample provided the 9 T cell receptor beta chains below, sequenced in a study of blood T cell repertoires in COVID-19. This table comes from immunoSEQ multiplex PCR, and its TCRdb copy is limited to in-frame clones, with some not included. The sample lists a few hundred thousand clones, approximately 80% seen once, with around 4.1% in the top ten. Sequencing input: peripheral blood. The receptors were gathered from a woman in her forties or fifties with active or convalescent COVID-19.

This sequence joins TRBV14 and TRBJ2-2; 7 nucleotides match TRBD2. The CDR3 length is 17 residues. Germline assignment: CDR1 SGHDN and CDR2 FVKESK. V trimming: 1 base; J trimming: 0 bases; junction bases outside the gene matches: 5. Here the CDR3 reads CASSQVGRAPNTGELFF. The CDR3 bases are TGTGCCAGCAGCCAAGTGGGGAGGGCCCCGAACACCGGGGAGCTGTTTTTT.

CDR3 protein: CSASSQGALHDEQFF. The CDR3 DNA follows: TGCAGTGCTAGTTCCCAGGGGGCGCTCCACGATGAGCAGTTCTTC. The rearrangement links TRBV20-1 to TRBJ2-1; 8 bases line up with TRBD1. The J segment lost 8 bases and the V segment lost 3 bases, leaving 12 bases of the junction unmatched. The CDR3 spans 15 residues. The germline CDR1 and CDR2 sequences are DFQATT and SNEGSKA (reference sequence).

This chain joins TRBV5-1 and TRBJ2-3, with 7 bases matching TRBD2. Germline V CDR1 and CDR2: SGHRS, YFSETQ. V lost 4 bases and J lost 5; bases outside the gene matches: 13. CDR3 length: 16 residues. The CDR3 DNA sequence: TGCGCCAGCAGCAATGAGGGAGGGAGGATAGGAGATACGCAGTATTTT. Translation: CASSNEGGRIGDTQYF. Combining the CDR3 with reference TRBV5-1 and TRBJ2-3 gives the whole variable domain KAGVTQTPRYLIKTRGQQVTLSCSPISGHRSVSWYQQTPGQGLQFLFEYFSETQRNKGNFPGRFSGRQFSNSRSEMNVSTLELGDSALYLCASSNEGGRIGDTQYFGPGTRLTVL.

The J gene is TRBJ1-3, the V gene TRBV7-6; TRBD1 might be the D (6 bases). Trimming removed 5 bases from V and 1 base from J, with 18 bases in between. Looked up from germline, CDR1 is SGHVS and CDR2 is FNYEAQ. The CDR3 has 17 residues. In DNA form, the CDR3 reads TGTGCCAGCAGCGACCAACAGGGAAGGAGTTCTGGAAACACCATATATTTT. It specifies CASSDQQGRSSGNTIYF.

V gene TRBV5-4 combines with J gene TRBJ2-1, with TRBD1 matching 8 bases. Trimming cost V 4 bases and J 2 bases; bases outside gene matches: 8. The germline V gene has CDR1 SGHNT and CDR2 YYREEE (reference sequence). The CDR3 extends over 16 amino acids. The CDR3 region has the DNA TGTGCCAGCAGCCAGAGACAGGGGAGCACCTACAATGAGCAGTTCTTC. The encoded protein is CASSQRQGSTYNEQFF.

This rearrangement joins TRBV7-9 to TRBJ2-7; 7 bases match TRBD2. Germline-derived CDR1 and CDR2 are SEHNR and FQNEAQ (reference sequence). The CDR3 is 12 residues long. J was trimmed by 6 bases and V by 4 bases; bases with no gene match: 3. CDR3 amino acids: CASSSGLIEQYF. CDR3 in DNA: TGTGCCAGCAGCTCGGGACTAATCGAGCAGTACTTC.

As DNA, the CDR3 is TGTGCCAGCAGTGATGCACACCGCAATCAGCCCCAGCATTTT. It codes for CASSDAHRNQPQHF. The genes are TRBV6-1 and TRBJ1-5; D ambiguous. Germline assignment: CDR1 MNHNS and CDR2 SASEGT. V lost 3 bases and J 2 bases, leaving 8 bases between the germline ends. The CDR3 spans 14 residues.

Only a few counts were recorded for this clone. Other DNA sequences of this sample code for an identical CDR3. The chain is built from TRBV3-1 (or the pseudogene TRBV3-2) and TRBJ2-7; TRBD1 matches 7 bases. The CDR3 sequence is 11 residues long. The V gene's germline CDR1 is LGHDT and CDR2 YNNKEL (reference sequence). V shed 3 bases, J shed 10 bases, and the junction held 3 bases outside the gene matches. The CDR3 DNA reads TGTGCCAGCAGCCATGGGACAGAACAGTACTTC. Its translation is CASSHGTEQYF.

The chain uses TRBV7-9 and TRBJ1-1; possible D gene TRBD1, 6 bases. CDR1 and CDR2 (germline): SEHNR, FQNEAQ (reference sequence). The CDR3 contains 13 residues. Deletions cut 7 bases from V and 5 bases from J, with 14 bases between. The CDR3 bases are TGTGCCAGCACCCGCACAGGGAAAACTGAAGCTTTCTTT. Residues: CASTRTGKTEAFF.